Below, 5 T cell receptor beta chains from the same sample are listed, as sequenced in a study of PD-1 blockade in classical Hodgkin lymphoma. Assay: immunoSEQ multiplex PCR; the TCRdb copy retains only in-frame clones and omits some. The data contain approximately 61,000 clones, nearly 90% of them singletons. The time point: cycle 4 day 1 (C4D1), after around six weeks of nivolumab. Following autologous stem cell transplantation, relapse occurred in every patient, and exposure to brentuximab vedotin varied. Sample: peripheral blood mononuclear cells (PBMCs), taken before the fourth cycle of nivolumab. Receptors were obtained from a human donor with classical Hodgkin lymphoma.

V usage is TRBV5-1 and J usage is TRBJ1-1, with D possibly being TRBD1 (5 bases). The CDR3 is 13 amino acids. CDR1 is SGHRS and CDR2 is YFSETQ in the germline V gene. Trimming took 4 bases from V and 4 from J, leaving 11 bases between them. This CDR3 is CASSLREGTEAFF. The CDR3 DNA reads TGCGCCAGCAGCCTCAGGGAGGGCACTGAAGCTTTCTTT. The full variable domain, its missing parts supplied by reference TRBV5-1 and TRBJ1-1, is KAGVTQTPRYLIKTRGQQVTLSCSPISGHRSVSWYQQTPGQGLQFLFEYFSETQRNKGNFPGRFSGRQFSNSRSEMNVSTLELGDSALYLCASSLREGTEAFFGQGTRLTVV.

J is TRBJ2-5 and V is TRBV15; no definite D call. The CDR3 extends over 14 amino acids. Trimming left V 4 bases short and J 5 bases short, with 14 bases between. In germline, CDR1 is LNHNV, CDR2 YYDKDF (reference sequence). CDR3 sequence (DNA): TGTGCCACCAGCACCACAAAGGACGGTGAGACCCAGTACTTC. Protein: CATSTTKDGETQYF.

V is TRBV7-9 and J is TRBJ2-5, with 8 positions matching TRBD1. V shed 6 bases, J shed 5 bases, and the junction held 14 bases outside the gene matches. Looked up from germline, CDR1 is SEHNR and CDR2 is FQNEAQ (reference sequence). The length of the CDR3 is 16 residues. The DNA for the CDR3 is TGTGCCAGCAGTTACGCCGCAGCAGGGGGCGGGGAGACCCAGTACTTC. Its protein product is CASSYAAAGGGETQYF.

The chain has TRBV28 and TRBJ2-5, with D maybe TRBD1 (6 bases). Trimming took off 4 bases at V and 5 bases at J, with 14 bases between the two ends. CDR1 and CDR2 from the germline V gene are MDHEN and SYDVKM. The CDR3 length is 14 residues. The CDR3 DNA reads TGTGCCAGCAGTTCAACAGGGTCTGGGGAGACCCAGTACTTC. It is translated as CASSSTGSGETQYF.

The V and J genes are TRBV6-5 and TRBJ2-5; 10 bases are shared with TRBD1. Trimming took 6 bases from V and 7 from J; bases not matched to a gene: 11. CDR1 is MNHEY and CDR2 is SVGAGI in the germline V gene. The CDR3 is 15 residues long. In DNA form, the CDR3 reads TGTGCCAGCAGATCCGGGACAGGGGACGGGGTGACCCAGTACTTC. Its protein product is CASRSGTGDGVTQYF.